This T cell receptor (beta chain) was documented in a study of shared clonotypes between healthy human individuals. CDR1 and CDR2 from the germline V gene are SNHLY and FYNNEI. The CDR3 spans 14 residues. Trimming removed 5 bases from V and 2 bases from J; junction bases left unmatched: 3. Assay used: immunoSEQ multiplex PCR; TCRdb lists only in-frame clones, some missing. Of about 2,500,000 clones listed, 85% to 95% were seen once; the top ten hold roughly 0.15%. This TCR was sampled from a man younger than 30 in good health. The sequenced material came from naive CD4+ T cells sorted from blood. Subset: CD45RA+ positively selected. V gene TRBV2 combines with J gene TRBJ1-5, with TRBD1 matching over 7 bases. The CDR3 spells CASSNDRGNQPQHF. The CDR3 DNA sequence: TGTGCCAGCAGTAATGACAGGGGCAATCAGCCCCAGCATTTT.